These 11 T cell receptor beta chains came from one sample sequenced in a study of blood T cell repertoires in COVID-19 (TCRdb year 2020). To prepare the library, the immunoSEQ multiplex PCR assay was applied. In TCRdb, the immuneACCESS table is reduced to in-frame sequences with V and J assigned. These tables do not hold every clone; where another copy was compared, an unresolved V gene accounts for under half, and the others remain unexplained. In all, the sample holds just over 300,000 clones, and 89% of those were seen once. The top ten clonotypes cover approximately 8.8% of the sample. Sequencing used PBMCs or T cells enriched from blood (not recorded which). The receptors shown here come from a woman between 35 and 50 years old who had recovered from COVID-19.

In DNA form, the CDR3 reads TGCGCCAGCAGCCAAGACGTCGTGAACACTGAAGCTTTCTTT. Translation: CASSQDVVNTEAFF. The chain combines TRBV4-3 with TRBJ1-1, with D unclear. The germline gives CDR1 LGHNA, CDR2 YSLEER. The CDR3 totals 14 residues. V lost 0 bases to trimming and J lost 0 bases, with 5 bases between them.

The chain links TRBV6-5 to TRBJ1-6; TRBD1 agrees at 8 bases. This CDR3 contains 14 residues. Germline V gene data show CDR1 as MNHEY and CDR2 as SVGAGI. After removal of 10 bases from V and 7 bases from J, the junction contained 9 bases not matched to a gene. CDR3 coding DNA: TGTGCCACCCGGTTGACAGGGGTGAATTCACCCCTCCACTTT. This encodes CATRLTGVNSPLHF.

The chain employs TRBV30 and TRBJ2-3, with 7 bases aligning to TRBD1. V trimming: 8 bases; J trimming: 3 bases; junction bases outside the gene matches: 17. The CDR3 has 16 residues. CDR1 is GTSNPN, CDR2 SVGIG, per germline (reference sequence). The CDR3: CATYTPGQSVTDTQYF. The CDR3 nucleotides read TGTGCCACCTACACTCCGGGACAGTCGGTTACAGATACGCAGTATTTT.

The chain uses TRBV24-1 and TRBJ1-5; perhaps TRBD1 as D (6 bases). CDR3 length: 13 amino acids. V was shortened by 5 bases and J by 5 bases, with 9 bases between the two germline ends. Per germline, CDR1 KGHDR and CDR2 SFDVKD. This CDR3 is CATSGGLDQPQHF. The CDR3 bases are TGTGCCACCAGTGGGGGGCTCGATCAGCCCCAGCATTTT.

The chain carries TRBV4-2 and TRBJ1-5; TRBD1 aligns across 7 bases. Germline V CDR1 and CDR2: LGHNA, YNFKEQ. The ends lost 0 bases at V and 0 bases at J; junction bases unmatched: 11. This CDR3 contains 19 residues. CDR3 DNA: TGTGCCAGCAGCCAAGATTCGAAGGCAGGGGGATATAGCAATCAGCCCCAGCATTTT. Protein product: CASSQDSKAGGYSNQPQHF.

The CDR3 DNA is TGTGCCAGCAGTTTATTGACAGGATTTGAAGCTTTCTTT. Amino acid sequence: CASSLLTGFEAFF. The rearrangement links TRBV27 to TRBJ1-1, with a tentative D call TRBD1 (6 bases). This CDR3 comprises 13 residues. The V end was cut by 1 base, the J end by 7 bases, with 10 bases between. CDR1 is MNHEY and CDR2 is SMNVEV in the germline V gene (reference sequence).

The rearrangement uses TRBV11-3 and TRBJ2-7; no clear D gene. V gave up 1 base and J gave up 2 bases, with 12 bases separating them. Per the germline V gene, CDR1 is SGHNT and CDR2 is YENEEA. The CDR3 spans 15 residues. The CDR3 nucleotides read TGTGCCAGCAGCTTAGGGGCCTTATTTACCTACGAGCAGTACTTC. Translated, it gives CASSLGALFTYEQYF.

CDR3: CASSFWPQGALGEAFF. For the CDR3, the DNA is TGTGCCAGCAGTTTTTGGCCACAGGGTGCGTTGGGCGAAGCTTTCTTT. This sequence joins TRBV28 and TRBJ1-1; maybe TRBD1 (6 bases). V was cut by 3 bases and J by 8 bases, with 22 bases left in between. The CDR3 sequence is 16 residues long. Germline V gene sequence: CDR1 MDHEN, CDR2 SYDVKM.

This clone has only one observation. This chain joins TRBV6-5 and TRBJ1-2, with D unclear. Germline V CDR1 and CDR2: MNHEY, SVGAGI. CDR3 length equals 11 residues. Trimming shortened V by 6 bases and J by 8 bases, and 10 bases separated the two germline ends. CDR3 bases: TGTGCCAGCAGGACGGGTGGGGGCTACACCTTC. Its translation is CASRTGGGYTF.

The rearrangement uses TRBV6-2 or TRBV6-3 and TRBJ2-6; D gene uncertain. CDR3 length: 15 residues. Between the trimmed V and J ends, which lost 5 bases and 2 bases, there was a span of 10 bases. From germline, CDR1 is MNHEY and CDR2 SVGEGT. The CDR3 nucleotides are TGTGCCAGCAGTCTACCCCTCCCTGGGGCCAACGTCCTGACTTTC. It translates to CASSLPLPGANVLTF.

The chain has TRBV19 and TRBJ2-7; 7 nucleotides agree with TRBD2. Germline-derived CDR1 and CDR2 are LNHDA and SQIVND (reference sequence). This CDR3 contains 16 residues. The junction had 10 bases not matched to a gene; V was cut back by 5 bases and J by 0 bases. CDR3 bases: TGTGCCAGTAGTGAACGTGCCGGGACTAACTCCTACGAGCAGTACTTC. Translated, it gives CASSERAGTNSYEQYF.